This T cell receptor beta chain was recorded in a study of T cells in Graves' hyperthyroidism and ophthalmopathy. The CDR3 runs to 14 residues. V was trimmed by 3 bases and J by 9 bases, leaving 18 bases between them. Germline V gene sequence: CDR1 DFQATT, CDR2 SNEGSKA (reference sequence). RNA transcripts served as the template for amplifying TCR beta CDR3 regions. Carried out on the TCR CDR3, a first-round RT-PCR used the HTBI primer set. TCRdb reprocessed the multiplex PCR reads with MiXCR, giving one entry per CDR3 protein. The table has roughly 700,000 distinct CDR3 sequences, around 15% seen once; the top ten hold 10%. Hyperthyroidism of Graves' type that showed no ophthalmopathy progression within 18 months was stable.

The clonotype originates from a woman younger than 35 with Graves' hyperthyroidism. The chain has TRBV20-1 and TRBJ2-1; maybe TRBD1 (5 bases). Sequenced: blood. CDR3 sequence: CSASPGPGQFEQFF. CDR3 nucleotides: TGCAGTGCTAGCCCGGGTCCAGGGCAATTTGAGCAGTTCTTC.